What follows are 13 T cell receptor beta chains derived from one specimen sequenced in a study of blood T cell repertoires in COVID-19. Method: immunoSEQ multiplex PCR; TCRdb's copy keeps in-frame clones and lacks some. The sample has fewer than 500,000 clones; 75% to 90% are singletons. The sample consisted of PBMCs or T cells enriched from blood (not recorded which). These receptors were collected from a man aged 30 to 39 who had recovered from COVID-19.

The gene calls are TRBV7-9 and TRBJ2-3; TRBD2 aligns across 12 bases. This CDR3 contains 13 residues. Germline trimming cut 10 bases from V and 3 bases from J; bases unmatched to any gene: 2. The germline gives CDR1 SEHNR, CDR2 FQNEAQ (reference sequence). CDR3 loop: CATGLAGTDTQYF. DNA of the CDR3: TGTGCCACCGGACTAGCGGGAACAGATACGCAGTATTTT.

A few counts support this clone. The genes are TRBV14 and TRBJ1-6; D may be TRBD1 (6 bases). The CDR3 runs 15 residues. Trimming left V 2 bases short and J 10 bases short, with 15 bases between. Per germline, CDR1 SGHDN and CDR2 FVKESK. The CDR3 DNA is TGTGCCAGCAGCCAATTGGGGGGGGCTGCCTCACCCCTCCACTTT. Its translation is CASSQLGGAASPLHF. Full variable domain (outside the CDR3, taken from reference TRBV14 and TRBJ1-6): EAGVTQFPSHSVIEKGQTVTLRCDPISGHDNLYWYRRVMGKEIKFLLHFVKESKQDESGMPNNRFLAERTGGTYSTLKVQPAELEDSGVYFCASSQLGGAASPLHFGNGTRLTVT.

As DNA, the CDR3 is TGTGCCAGCAGCCAAGACGTCTCTGGGGCCAACGTCCTGACTTTC. It encodes CASSQDVSGANVLTF. The rearrangement joins TRBV3-1 (or the pseudogene TRBV3-2) to TRBJ2-6; no reliable D call. The germline V and J ends were trimmed by 0 bases and 0 bases, with 3 bases remaining between them. This CDR3 region has 15 residues. Germline-derived CDR1 and CDR2 are LGHDT and YNNKEL (reference sequence).

The chain uses TRBV5-1 and TRBJ2-2; D might be TRBD2 (6 bases). Germline values: CDR1 SGHRS, CDR2 YFSETQ. The CDR3 extends over 13 amino acids. Deletions cut 3 bases from V and 4 bases from J, with 7 bases between. The CDR3 DNA sequence: TGCGCCAGCAGCTCCGGGAGCACCGGGGAGCTGTTTTTT. Its protein is CASSSGSTGELFF.

CDR3 region: CASSYAGGQGWHEQYF. The CDR3 bases are TGTGCCAGCAGCTATGCGGGGGGACAGGGGTGGCACGAGCAGTACTTC. V gene TRBV7-9 combines with J gene TRBJ2-7; the match to TRBD1 covers 10 bases. The CDR3 loop spans 16 amino acids. The germline V gene encodes CDR1 SEHNR and CDR2 FQNEAQ (reference sequence). The V and J ends lost 4 bases and 5 bases, in that order; junction bases with no gene match: 11.

The gene calls are TRBV5-1 and TRBJ1-1; D gene unclear. Germline V lookup: CDR1 SGHRS, CDR2 YFSETQ. The V gene lost 0 bases and the J gene lost 0 bases, with 12 bases spanning the gap. The length of the CDR3 is 16 residues. The CDR3: CASSLVGGLMNTEAFF. Here the CDR3 DNA reads TGCGCCAGCAGCTTGGTCGGTGGGCTCATGAACACTGAAGCTTTCTTT.

The chain uses TRBV27 and TRBJ2-1; 9 bases map to TRBD2. The CDR3 extends over 18 amino acids. J was trimmed by 5 bases and V by 2 bases; bases with no gene match: 13. The germline gives CDR1 MNHEY, CDR2 SMNVEV (reference sequence). CDR3 sequence: CASSLMPKGSGRNNEQFF. Written as DNA, the CDR3 is TGTGCCAGCAGTTTAATGCCAAAAGGTAGCGGGAGAAACAATGAGCAGTTCTTC.

The CDR3 DNA reads TGTGCCAGCAGTTTGGGCCCTGAAGCTTTCTTT. Protein product: CASSLGPEAFF. The rearrangement uses TRBV6-5 and TRBJ1-1; D unresolved. There are 11 residues in the CDR3. V was clipped by 4 bases and J by 6 bases, with 6 bases between them. Germline CDR1 MNHEY, CDR2 SVGAGI.

This clone has a single count. This sequence joins TRBV11-2 and TRBJ2-1; 9 bases are shared with TRBD2. The CDR3 is 16 amino acids. Germline lookup yields CDR1 SGHAT and CDR2 FQNNGV. V gave up 1 base and J gave up 4 bases; unmatched junction bases: 5. The CDR3 DNA sequence: TGTGCCAGCAGCTTAGCTCGGACTAGCGCTTACAATGAGCAGTTCTTC. Protein product: CASSLARTSAYNEQFF. Using reference TRBV11-2 and TRBJ2-1 for the parts outside the CDR3, the full variable domain is EAGVAQSPRYKIIEKRQSVAFWCNPISGHATLYWYQQILGQGPKLLIQFQNNGVVDDSQLPKDRFSAERLKGVDSTLKIQPAKLEDSAVYLCASSLARTSAYNEQFFGPGTRLTVL.

This clone showed up just once. The V gene is TRBV28, the J gene TRBJ2-7, with 7 bases aligning to TRBD1. CDR3 length: 15 amino acids. Trimming took 8 bases from V and 4 from J; bases not matched to a gene: 14. CDR1 and CDR2 from the germline V gene are MDHEN and SYDVKM. The DNA for the CDR3 is TGTGCCAGCTACCCCACCGGGGACAGAGGATACGAGCAGTACTTC. It yields the protein CASYPTGDRGYEQYF. Supplemented by reference TRBV28 and TRBJ2-7, the full variable domain reads DVKVTQSSRYLVKRTGEKVFLECVQDMDHENMFWYRQDPGLGLRLIYFSYDVKMKEKGDIPEGYSVSREKKERFSLILESASTNQTSMYLCASYPTGDRGYEQYFGPGTRLTVT.

Remarks on this clone: Different DNA sequences within this sample yield the same CDR3. This sequence joins TRBV5-1 and TRBJ2-7; 9 bases match TRBD1. The V gene end was trimmed by 3 bases and the J gene end by 3 bases; junction bases not matched to a gene: 4. This CDR3 contains 14 residues. CDR1 is SGHRS, CDR2 YFSETQ, per germline. CDR3 sequence reads: CASSSDRGFYEQYF. CDR3 sequence (DNA): TGCGCCAGCAGCTCCGACAGGGGGTTCTACGAGCAGTACTTC.

This clone was detected once. The chain uses TRBV4-2 and TRBJ1-3; 12 bases are a match to TRBD1. CDR3 length equals 16 residues. The J segment lost 6 bases and the V segment lost 0 bases, leaving 3 bases of the junction unmatched. In germline, CDR1 is LGHNA, CDR2 YNFKEQ. Here the CDR3 reads CASSQEWGQGANTIYF. CDR3 nucleotide sequence: TGTGCCAGCAGCCAAGAATGGGGACAGGGGGCAAACACCATATATTTT.

This chain links TRBV13 with TRBJ2-1; TRBD2 is a possible D gene (5 bases). CDR1 PRHDT and CDR2 FYEKMQ come from the germline V gene (reference sequence). The CDR3 runs 16 residues. V was shortened by 4 bases and J by 0 bases, with 13 bases between the two germline ends. CDR3 sequence: CASSSTNLNSYNEQFF. In DNA form, the CDR3 reads TGTGCCAGCAGCTCGACTAACTTGAACTCCTACAATGAGCAGTTCTTC. Based on the CDR3 plus reference TRBV13 and TRBJ2-1, the full variable domain is AAGVIQSPRHLIKEKRETATLKCYPIPRHDTVYWYQQGPGQDPQFLISFYEKMQSDKGSIPDRFSAQQFSDYHSELNMSSLELGDSALYFCASSSTNLNSYNEQFFGPGTRLTVL.